This T cell receptor (beta chain) was found in a study of OX40 agonist ivuxolimab in advanced cancers. Study in general: A mean age of 60 years, range roughly 20 to 79, was recorded, and over 65% were male. General study points: In the 0.1-3.0 mg/kg groups, partial responders showed among the lowest expansion. At 0.1 to 3.0 mg/kg, clonal expansion of CD4+ and CD8+ blood T cells had occurred by week 6. Average numbers of expanded clones were greater in CD8+ T cells than in CD4+.

Some clones are missing from TCRdb's copy, which holds only in-frame ones; the method was immunoSEQ multiplex PCR. This table holds just over 80,000 clones, around nine tenths found once. Trimming removed 3 bases from V and 8 bases from J, with 5 bases in between. The germline V gene encodes CDR1 MDHEN and CDR2 SYDVKM. The CDR3 totals 11 residues. With respect to this clone: Its target is unknown.

The J gene is TRBJ1-5, the V gene TRBV28; D is uncertain. Sequencing was performed on CD4+ or CD8+ T cells sorted from blood, taken in a trial of the OX40 agonist ivuxolimab. The TCR comes from an adult with an advanced solid tumor such as melanoma, head and neck, liver or kidney cancer. The CDR3 here is CASSLREPQHF. For the CDR3, the DNA is TGTGCCAGCAGTTTGAGGGAGCCCCAGCATTTT.